Listed here is a single TCR beta chain. Its specificity is unknown. No infections or other immune events were documented during collection. The record originates from a study of identifying expanded T cells in peripheral blood. Study-level findings and limits: Technical replicates showed roughly 1.2 changed clones; approximately two weeks 15 to 20; four weeks 19. Across healthy donors, higher total template counts meant significantly greater roughly 2-week count variance.

The protocol was immunoSEQ multiplex PCR, while the TCRdb copy is restricted to in-frame clones and leaves out a portion. This sample has around 100,000 clones; roughly 88% occur once, and the top ten carry about 5.5%. Germline assignment: CDR1 SGHVS and CDR2 FNYEAQ. This CDR3 contains 13 residues. V was clipped by 5 bases and J by 5 bases; unmatched bases: 5. This sequence originates from a person aged 18-70 years in good health. Sequenced material: blood. The chain recombines TRBV7-6 with TRBJ2-5; 7 nucleotides align to TRBD2. DNA for the CDR3: TGTGCCAGCAGCCGGGGGAGGGCGGAGACCCAGTACTTC. This translates into CASSRGRAETQYF.